These 25 T cell receptor beta chains share one sample of origin, sequenced in a study of blood T cells in healthy people across ages. A second roughly 7 to 11 cycle PCR used barcoded and J-beta primers. Using its own MiXCR run on the 5' RACE reads, TCRdb lists one record per CDR3 protein. The sample includes roughly 700,000 distinct CDR3 sequences, 20% to 25% of them seen just once. A further study also used this sample, focusing on T cells of mothers and their children.

The specimen sequenced was blood. These TCRs come from a boy between 10 and 17 years old in good health.

CDR3 in DNA: TGTGCCAGCAGTTACGGGGATTATGGCTACACCTTC. Its translation is CASSYGDYGYTF. V usage is TRBV6-2 or TRBV6-3 and J usage is TRBJ1-2; D remains ambiguous. The ends were cut back, 2 bases at V and 5 bases at J, with 6 bases in the middle. Germline CDR1 is MNHEY and CDR2 is SVGEGT. This CDR3 is 12 amino acids long.

This chain uses TRBV6-6 with TRBJ2-1; D call uncertain. The CDR3 runs 14 residues. Trimming took off 2 bases at V and 6 bases at J, with 11 bases between the two ends. Germline loops: CDR1 MNHNY, CDR2 SVGAGI (reference sequence). CDR3 amino acids: CASSYVGGSNEQFF. DNA of the CDR3: TGTGCCAGCAGTTACGTCGGTGGCTCCAATGAGCAGTTCTTC.

This chain uses TRBV29-1 with TRBJ2-2; D unclear. Germline V gene sequence: CDR1 SQVTM, CDR2 ANQGSEA. V lost 6 bases to trimming and J lost 7 bases, with 9 bases between them. CDR3 size: 11 residues. The CDR3 DNA reads as TGCAGCGTCGCTAAACTCGGGGAGCTGTTTTTT. Translated, it gives CSVAKLGELFF.

The chain employs TRBV4-2 and TRBJ2-7; 11 bases map to TRBD2. V dropped 5 bases and J dropped 3; count of bases not matched to a gene: 6. The CDR3 is 15 residues long. The germline gives CDR1 LGHNA, CDR2 YNFKEQ. DNA for the CDR3: TGTGCCAGCAGCGGCGAGCTAGCGGGGGGCTACGAGCAGTACTTC. Translation gives CASSGELAGGYEQYF.

The table lists this clonotype with a few counts. J is TRBJ2-5 and V is TRBV5-5, with a possible D match to TRBD2 (6 bases). The J call is doubtful: the DNA matches TRBJ2-1 better. Per germline, CDR1 SGHKS and CDR2 YYEKEE (reference sequence). The CDR3 spans 15 residues. In DNA, the CDR3 is TGTGCCAGCAGCACGGGACTGCTAAGGGGCAATGAGCAGTTCTTC. It translates to CASSTGLLRGNEQFF.

This clonotype came up a few times. The chain combines TRBV12-5 with TRBJ1-4; no reliable D call. Germline CDR1 reads LGHNT; CDR2 reads FRNRAP. The ends were cut back, 8 bases at V and 11 bases at J, with 18 bases in the middle. The CDR3 has 13 residues. CDR3 residues: CASLGHGESKLFF. CDR3 DNA: TGTGCTAGTTTAGGTCATGGGGAATCTAAACTGTTTTTT.

This clonotype has a handful of counts. V usage is TRBV16 and J usage is TRBJ2-2; 8 nucleotides match TRBD1. The CDR3 sequence is 18 residues long. From germline, CDR1 is KGHSY and CDR2 FQNENV. V was pared by 1 base and J by 2 bases, with 9 bases of the junction left unmatched. DNA of the CDR3: TGTGCCAGCAGCCAATATCAACGGACAGGGTATAACACCGGGGAGCTGTTTTTT. Encoded protein: CASSQYQRTGYNTGELFF.

This chain links TRBV19 with TRBJ1-5; no reliable D call. The ends were cut back, 9 bases at V and 5 bases at J, with 20 bases in the middle. This CDR3 has 15 amino acids. In germline, CDR1 is LNHDA, CDR2 SQIVND (reference sequence). As DNA, the CDR3 is TGTGCCAGCACTCCCCAGAGGAGGACGGATCAGCCCCAGCATTTT. Amino acids: CASTPQRRTDQPQHF.

CDR3 sequence: CASSDRTGDGYNEQFF. In nucleotides, the CDR3 is TGTGCCAGCAGCGACCGGACAGGGGACGGCTACAATGAGCAGTTCTTC. The V call is TRBV7-3, the J call TRBJ2-5, with 9 bases identical to TRBD1. The DNA end lines up better with TRBJ2-1; the J call may be wrong. The CDR3 runs to 16 residues. Germline assignment: CDR1 SGHTA and CDR2 FQGTGA.

This clonotype has at least ten counts. The V and J genes are TRBV7-2 and TRBJ2-6; no clear D gene. The V and J ends lost 5 bases and 0 bases respectively, with 14 bases between them. This CDR3 has 17 residues. Germline CDR1 is SGHTA and CDR2 is FQGNSA. CDR3 region: CASSRRTVNSGANVLTF. In nucleotides, the CDR3 is TGTGCCAGCAGCCGACGTACCGTAAACTCTGGGGCCAACGTCCTGACTTTC.

This clonotype turned up a few times. V is TRBV14 and J is TRBJ2-3; either TRBD1 or TRBD2 may fit D (5 bases each). This CDR3 is built from 13 residues. V was cut by 0 bases and J by 6 bases, with 7 bases left in between. CDR1 is SGHDN, CDR2 FVKESK, per germline. The CDR3 DNA sequence: TGTGCCAGCAGCCAAGATTGGGGGGATACGCAGTATTTT. Translating it yields CASSQDWGDTQYF.

The gene calls are TRBV29-1 and TRBJ1-2, with D unclear. This CDR3 is built from 14 residues. Trimming shortened V by 5 bases and J by 3 bases, and 16 bases separated the two germline ends. Germline CDR1 and CDR2: SQVTM and ANQGSEA. The CDR3 here is CSVPRRETYYGYTF. CDR3 sequence (DNA): TGCAGCGTTCCTAGGAGGGAGACGTACTATGGCTACACCTTC.

The chain is built from TRBV19 and TRBJ2-4, with D perhaps assigned TRBD1 or TRBD2 (5 bases each). The CDR3 extends over 12 amino acids. The V and J ends lost 5 bases and 11 bases respectively, with 13 bases between them. Germline V lookup: CDR1 LNHDA, CDR2 SQIVND (reference sequence). This chain's CDR3 is CASSQGPLVQYF. Here the CDR3 DNA reads TGTGCCAGTAGTCAGGGACCTCTGGTTCAGTACTTC. Supplemented by reference TRBV19 and TRBJ2-4, the full variable domain reads DGGITQSPKYLFRKEGQNVTLSCEQNLNHDAMYWYRQDPGQGLRLIYYSQIVNDFQKGDIAEGYSVSREKKESFPLTVTSAQKNPTAFYLCASSQGPLVQYFGAGTRLSVL.

This clonotype occurred once. The CDR3 is CASSSQTTGGGQHEQFF. As DNA, the CDR3 is TGTGCCAGCAGCTCCCAAACAACAGGGGGGGGGCAGCATGAGCAGTTCTTC. This sequence joins TRBV7-9 and TRBJ2-1; perhaps TRBD1 as D (8 bases). Germline lookup yields CDR1 SEHNR and CDR2 FQNEAQ (reference sequence). V lost 4 bases and J 8 bases, leaving 24 bases between the germline ends. The CDR3 loop spans 17 amino acids.

The chain has TRBV20-1 and TRBJ2-7, with 14 positions matching TRBD2. The germline gives CDR1 DFQATT, CDR2 SNEGSKA (reference sequence). This CDR3 is 14 amino acids long. Trimming took 1 base from V and 6 from J; bases not matched to a gene: 2. The CDR3 loop is CSARGTSGRSEQYF. CDR3 nucleotide sequence: TGCAGTGCTAGAGGGACTAGCGGGAGGAGCGAGCAGTACTTC.

This clonotype came up a few times. The chain couples TRBV3-1 to TRBJ2-1, with unresolved D. The CDR3 extends over 17 amino acids. The V gene lost 0 bases and the J gene lost 4 bases, with 16 bases spanning the gap. Germline CDR1 reads LGHDT; CDR2 reads YNNKEL (reference sequence). The CDR3 sequence is CASSQDPRTTRYNEQFF. The CDR3 nucleotides read TGTGCCAGCAGCCAAGATCCCAGGACCACACGTTACAATGAGCAGTTCTTC.

This clonotype came up a few times. The gene calls are TRBV25-1 and TRBJ2-1, with unresolved D. V was cut by 3 bases and J by 2 bases, with 11 bases left in between. CDR3 length: 15 residues. Per the germline V gene, CDR1 is MGHDK and CDR2 is SYGVNS. CDR3 in amino acids: CASSESLGTYNEQFF. CDR3 nucleotides: TGTGCCAGCAGTGAGAGTTTAGGGACCTACAATGAGCAGTTCTTC. The whole variable domain, remainder taken from reference TRBV25-1 and TRBJ2-1, is EADIYQTPRYLVIGTGKKITLECSQTMGHDKMYWYQQDPGMELHLIHYSYGVNSTEKGDLSSESTVSRIRTEHFPLTLESARPSHTSQYLCASSESLGTYNEQFFGPGTRLTVL.

Only a few counts were recorded for this clonotype. The gene calls are TRBV27 and TRBJ2-7; D not resolved. The V gene lost 7 bases and the J gene lost 2 bases, with 15 bases spanning the gap. The CDR3 contains 14 residues. Per the germline V gene, CDR1 is MNHEY and CDR2 is SMNVEV (reference sequence). CDR3: CASIPGPVPYEQYF. CDR3 DNA: TGTGCCAGCATCCCCGGGCCCGTCCCCTACGAGCAGTACTTC.

A few counts support this clonotype. The genes are TRBV7-9 and TRBJ2-2, with 8 bases matching TRBD1. The CDR3 extends over 16 amino acids. V shed 7 bases and J 5 bases; nucleotides not matched to a gene: 12. In germline, CDR1 is SEHNR, CDR2 FQNEAQ (reference sequence). CDR3 loop: CASTKSGTGMTGELFF. CDR3 coding DNA: TGTGCCAGCACCAAGTCCGGGACAGGAATGACCGGGGAGCTGTTTTTT.

The V gene is TRBV20-1, the J gene TRBJ2-4; D possibly corresponds to TRBD1 (5 bases). Germline CDR1 reads DFQATT; CDR2 reads SNEGSKA (reference sequence). The CDR3 consists of 15 residues. Trimming left V 4 bases short and J 0 bases short, with 13 bases between. The CDR3 DNA reads as TGCAGTGCTAAGCCAGGGTTTGGAGCCAAAAACATTCAGTACTTC. Amino acids: CSAKPGFGAKNIQYF.

The chain is built from TRBV20-1 and TRBJ2-5, with unresolved D. Germline values: CDR1 DFQATT, CDR2 SNEGSKA (reference sequence). The CDR3 is 12 residues long. Trimming left V 3 bases short and J 5 bases short, with 10 bases between. The CDR3 DNA reads TGCAGTGCTAGGGGAAGTGGGGAGACCCAGTACTTC. Translated: CSARGSGETQYF.

This chain links TRBV29-1 with TRBJ2-5, with TRBD2 matching 7 bases. The CDR3 spans 12 residues. V trimming: 3 bases; J trimming: 5 bases; junction bases outside the gene matches: 3. Germline V gene sequence: CDR1 SQVTM, CDR2 ANQGSEA. As DNA, the CDR3 is TGCAGCGTTGATAGGGAGGGTGAGACCCAGTACTTC. Protein product: CSVDREGETQYF.

This rearrangement joins TRBV12-3 or TRBV12-4 to TRBJ1-2; no clear D gene. The CDR3 has 10 amino acids. Trimming stripped 6 bases from V and 8 bases from J, with 7 bases between. The CDR3 nucleotides are TGTGCCAGCAGGGGGTACGGCTACACCTTC. Encoded protein: CASRGYGYTF.

CDR3 sequence reads: CSGYRGTDEQFF. The CDR3 nucleotides are TGCAGCGGATACAGGGGTACGGATGAGCAGTTCTTC. This chain uses TRBV29-1 with TRBJ2-1, with 7 bases lining up with TRBD1. Germline values: CDR1 SQVTM, CDR2 ANQGSEA. The CDR3 extends over 12 amino acids. The J segment lost 8 bases and the V segment lost 7 bases, leaving 8 bases of the junction unmatched.

This clonotype was detected a few times. The V and J genes are TRBV5-1 and TRBJ2-5; D is perhaps TRBD1 (6 bases). The CDR3 loop spans 15 amino acids. CDR1 SGHRS and CDR2 YFSETQ come from the germline V gene. Trimming took 0 bases from V and 7 from J, leaving 16 bases between them. DNA of the CDR3: TGCGCCAGCAGCTTGGACCCGGACAGCCCTAGGACCCAGTACTTC. Translated: CASSLDPDSPRTQYF.